Listed below are T cell receptor beta chains from one sample, sequenced in a study of blood T cell repertoires in COVID-19. Repertoires were generated with immunoSEQ multiplex PCR, while TCRdb's copy carries only in-frame clones and drops some. This sample has around 170,000 clones; roughly 80% occur once, and the top ten carry roughly 12%. Sequencing used PBMCs or T cells enriched from blood (not recorded which). The receptors were sampled from a man aged 50 to 60 who had recovered from COVID-19. Each CDR3 is given with its conserved first and last residue. The D gene is left open where the match is weak. Clone sizes are given selectively: once, few, many, or a class where the clone is expanded.

D	J	V	size	CDR3	DNA
-	TRBJ1-3	TRBV7-6	once	CASSLGPGGVVENSGNTIYF	TGTGCCAGCAGCTTAGGCCCAGGAGGCGTAGTCGAAAACTCTGGAAACACCATATATTTT
-	TRBJ1-1	TRBV7-6	-	CASSLAGATEAFF	TGTGCCAGCAGCTTAGCGGGGGCCACTGAAGCTTTCTTT
-	TRBJ1-5	TRBV5-6	-	CASSPAGRYSNQPQHF	TGTGCCAGCAGCCCAGCGGGACGGTATAGCAATCAGCCCCAGCATTTT
-	TRBJ1-3	TRBV5-4	-	CASSLQGSGNTIYF	TGTGCCAGCAGCCTACAGGGCTCTGGAAACACCATATATTTT
-	TRBJ1-1	TRBV18	-	CASSPDDRSSPFF	TGTGCCAGCTCACCAGATGACAGATCTTCGCCTTTCTTT
-	TRBJ2-2	TRBV9	few	CASSVLEAGELFF	TGTGCCAGCAGCGTACTTGAGGCCGGGGAGCTGTTTTTT
-	TRBJ1-1	TRBV30	-	CAWSSLGGLNTEAFF	TGTGCCTGGAGTTCACTGGGGGGGTTGAACACTGAAGCTTTCTTT
TRBD2	TRBJ2-7	TRBV6-5	-	CASIREELAGYEQYF	TGTGCCAGCATACGAGAGGAACTAGCGGGCTACGAGCAGTACTTC
-	TRBJ1-1	TRBV3-1/TRBV3-2	-	CASSQKPTEKAFF	TGTGCCAGCAGCCAAAAGCCTACAGAGAAAGCTTTCTTT
-	TRBJ2-5	TRBV4-1	once	CASSQEGGAVQETQYF	TGCGCCAGCAGCCAAGAAGGCGGGGCCGTACAAGAGACCCAGTACTTC
-	TRBJ1-3	TRBV7-8	-	CASSTSSGFSGNTIYF	TGTGCCAGCAGCACTTCGAGTGGTTTCTCTGGAAACACCATATATTTT
-	TRBJ2-1	TRBV6-5	-	CASTPGSNEQFF	TGTGCCAGCACTCCGGGTAGCAATGAGCAGTTCTTC
-	TRBJ1-1	TRBV19	-	CASHRGSEAFF	TGTGCCAGTCACCGGGGGAGTGAAGCTTTCTTT
-	TRBJ2-1	TRBV7-2	-	CASSFKRLDNEQFF	TGTGCCAGCAGCTTTAAGCGGCTAGACAATGAGCAGTTCTTC
-	TRBJ2-4	TRBV7-3	-	CASSLGPKNIQYF	TGTGCCAGCAGCTTAGGGCCCAAAAACATTCAGTACTTC
TRBD1	TRBJ1-6	TRBV11-3	-	CASSRPGQGANYNSPLHF	TGTGCCAGCAGCAGGCCGGGACAGGGGGCGAACTATAATTCACCCCTCCACTTT
-	TRBJ1-1	TRBV4-3	-	CASSQDEVSENTEAFF	TGCGCCAGCAGCCAAGATGAAGTATCAGAGAACACTGAAGCTTTCTTT
-	TRBJ1-1	TRBV6-5	few	CASSYSSLNTEAFF	TGTGCCAGCAGTTATAGCAGCTTGAACACTGAAGCTTTCTTT
-	TRBJ1-2	TRBV24-1	-	CATSDPGLGQFSGYTF	TGTGCCACCAGTGATCCTGGCCTGGGACAATTTTCCGGCTACACCTTC
-	TRBJ1-1	TRBV5-1	-	CASRMAGNTEAFF	TGCGCCAGCAGGATGGCAGGGAACACTGAAGCTTTCTTT
-	TRBJ2-7	TRBV10-1	-	CASSEFKNTGLYEQYF	TGCGCCAGCAGTGAGTTTAAGAACACGGGGTTATACGAGCAGTACTTC
-	TRBJ2-3	TRBV27	-	CATSSHRKRTDTQYF	TGTGCCACCTCCTCCCACAGGAAAAGGACAGATACGCAGTATTTT
-	TRBJ1-5	TRBV27	-	CASSPTTGFPNQPQHF	TGTGCCAGCAGTCCAACAACAGGGTTCCCCAATCAGCCCCAGCATTTT
-	TRBJ2-3	TRBV5-4	-	CASSLGAPITDTQYF	TGTGCCAGCAGCTTAGGGGCGCCAATCACAGATACGCAGTATTTT
-	TRBJ1-6	TRBV10-3	-	CATAQEVNSPLHF	TGTGCCACCGCGCAGGAGGTTAATTCACCCCTCCACTTT
-	TRBJ2-2	TRBV2	-	CASSAEGGPGTGELFF	TGTGCCAGCAGTGCCGAGGGGGGGCCGGGCACCGGGGAGCTGTTTTTT
-	TRBJ2-6	TRBV7-3	-	CASSRGGSGANVLTF	TGTGCCAGCAGCCGAGGGGGTTCTGGGGCCAACGTCCTGACTTTC
TRBD1	TRBJ1-1	TRBV15	-	CATSRGVGTGTEAFF	TGTGCCACCAGCAGAGGCGTCGGGACAGGCACTGAAGCTTTCTTT
-	TRBJ1-2	TRBV7-9	-	CASSLGPGNYGYTF	TGTGCCAGCAGCTTAGGCCCAGGGAACTATGGCTACACCTTC
TRBD1	TRBJ1-2	TRBV6-2/TRBV6-3	-	CASSYGVDRGYGYTF	TGTGCCAGCAGTTACGGGGTCGACAGGGGTTATGGCTACACCTTC
TRBD2	TRBJ2-2	TRBV11-2	-	CASSSQGLNGELFF	TGTGCCAGCAGCTCCCAGGGACTAAACGGGGAGCTGTTTTTT
-	TRBJ2-7	TRBV28	-	CATRVSRYEQYF	TGTGCGACGAGGGTATCCAGATACGAGCAGTACTTC